Presented here are 18 T cell receptor beta chains from one specimen sequenced in a study of cytomegalovirus exposure and HLA in healthy donors. Sequencing used immunoSEQ multiplex PCR; TCRdb keeps in-frame clones, though not all of them. The sample has more than 250,000 clones; 90% are singletons. Sequenced sample: PBMCs. These receptors were taken from a woman aged 25 to 45 in good health and CMV-seronegative.

This chain joins TRBV6-6 and TRBJ2-7, with 7 positions matching TRBD1. V shed 2 bases, J shed 6 bases, and the junction held 7 bases outside the gene matches. The length of the CDR3 is 14 residues. Germline values: CDR1 MNHNY, CDR2 SVGAGI (reference sequence). CDR3 sequence reads: CASSYTRGSIEQYF. The CDR3 DNA sequence: TGTGCCAGCAGTTACACCAGGGGGAGCATCGAGCAGTACTTC.

The chain couples TRBV19 to TRBJ2-1; D perhaps matches TRBD2 (6 bases). This CDR3 has 15 amino acids. In germline, CDR1 is LNHDA, CDR2 SQIVND (reference sequence). V lost 2 bases, J lost 4 bases, and 12 bases lay in between. In DNA form, the CDR3 reads TGTGCCAGTAGTATAAGCGGGTGGGTTTACAATGAGCAGTTCTTC. It codes for CASSISGWVYNEQFF.

The chain links TRBV27 to TRBJ2-6; D uncertain. The CDR3 totals 13 residues. Trimming left V 8 bases short and J 6 bases short, with 11 bases between. Germline lookup yields CDR1 MNHEY and CDR2 SMNVEV (reference sequence). The CDR3 DNA follows: TGTGCCAGCCGACCCCAGGCGGCCAACGTCCTGACTTTC. This sequence encodes CASRPQAANVLTF.

This clone was counted a single time. The genes are TRBV7-2 and TRBJ1-1; 8 nucleotides match TRBD1. Germline V gene sequence: CDR1 SGHTA, CDR2 FQGNSA. This CDR3 has 16 amino acids. The ends lost 5 bases at V and 6 bases at J; junction bases unmatched: 14. The chain's CDR3 is CASSMTGTGIWAEAFF. For the CDR3, the DNA is TGTGCCAGCAGCATGACGGGGACAGGCATCTGGGCTGAAGCTTTCTTT. The full variable domain, completed using reference TRBV7-2 and TRBJ1-1, is GAGVSQSPSNKVTEKGKDVELRCDPISGHTALYWYRQSLGQGLEFLIYFQGNSAPDKSGLPSDRFSAERTGGSVSTLTIQRTQQEDSAVYLCASSMTGTGIWAEAFFGQGTRLTVV.

V gene TRBV7-2 combines with J gene TRBJ2-1, with 8 positions matching TRBD2. The CDR3 loop spans 17 amino acids. CDR1 is SGHTA, CDR2 FQGNSA, per germline. V shed 1 base and J 6 bases; nucleotides not matched to a gene: 11. The CDR3 protein is CASSLGLAGGTPNEQFF. For the CDR3, the DNA is TGTGCCAGCAGCTTAGGTCTTGCGGGAGGAACCCCCAATGAGCAGTTCTTC.

This clone was seen a single time. The chain joins TRBV6-6 to TRBJ2-5; no clear D. V shed 5 bases and J shed 4 bases, with 11 bases lying between them. Looked up from germline, CDR1 is MNHNY and CDR2 is SVGAGI (reference sequence). The CDR3 length is 13 residues. CDR3: CASSIAYRETQYF. The DNA for the CDR3 is TGTGCCAGCAGTATTGCCTATAGAGAGACCCAGTACTTC.

This clone was seen only a few times. The chain uses TRBV21-1 and TRBJ2-2; the table's D call, TRBD2, was not checked against the DNA. TRBV21-1 is a documented pseudogene. The CDR3 is 20 residues long. DNA for the CDR3: TGTGCCAGCAGCAACCTTGGAGATACCGGGACTAGCGGGAGAGGCGGGGAGCTGTTTTTT. It yields the protein CASSNLGDTGTSGRGGELFF.

This clone was counted once. The V and J genes are TRBV28 and TRBJ2-1, with TRBD2 matching 7 bases. In germline, CDR1 is MDHEN, CDR2 SYDVKM. The V segment lost 2 bases and the J segment 2 bases; nucleotides outside the gene matches: 3. This CDR3 has 15 residues. For the CDR3, the DNA is TGTGCCAGCAGTTTACGCGGGAGCCCCTACAATGAGCAGTTCTTC. This translates into CASSLRGSPYNEQFF.

V and J are TRBV7-9 and TRBJ1-2; D perhaps matches TRBD1 (6 bases). Trimming took off 1 base at V and 5 bases at J, with 8 bases between the two ends. The CDR3 loop spans 13 amino acids. Germline V lookup: CDR1 SEHNR, CDR2 FQNEAQ (reference sequence). CDR3 amino acids: CASSLEGGYGYTF. Written as DNA, the CDR3 is TGTGCCAGCAGCTTAGAGGGGGGGTATGGCTACACCTTC. Variable domain in full (rest from reference TRBV7-9 and TRBJ1-2): DTGVSQNPRHKITKRGQNVTFRCDPISEHNRLYWYRQTLGQGPEFLTYFQNEAQLEKSRLLSDRFSAERPKGSFSTLEIQRTEQGDSAMYLCASSLEGGYGYTFGSGTRLTVV.

This rearrangement joins TRBV5-1 to TRBJ1-2; no definite D call. The germline CDR1 and CDR2 sequences are SGHRS and YFSETQ. This CDR3 spans 13 amino acids. V lost 2 bases, J lost 5 bases, and 10 bases lay in between. The CDR3 nucleotides read TGCGCCAGCAGCTTAGCGGCCTCATATGGCTACACCTTC. This translates into CASSLAASYGYTF. Filled out from reference TRBV5-1 and TRBJ1-2, the complete variable domain reads KAGVTQTPRYLIKTRGQQVTLSCSPISGHRSVSWYQQTPGQGLQFLFEYFSETQRNKGNFPGRFSGRQFSNSRSEMNVSTLELGDSALYLCASSLAASYGYTFGSGTRLTVV.

The chain couples TRBV11-2 to TRBJ2-1, with no clear D. Germline V gene data show CDR1 as SGHAT and CDR2 as FQNNGV. There are 15 residues in the CDR3. Trimming took 2 bases from V and 3 from J, leaving 11 bases between them. In DNA form, the CDR3 reads TGTGCCAGCAGCTTATCCGGGTCTCTCTACAATGAGCAGTTCTTC. Translating gives CASSLSGSLYNEQFF.

The chain is built from TRBV9 and TRBJ2-3; TRBD2 aligns across 14 bases. V was clipped by 2 bases and J by 1 base; unmatched bases: 3. Per germline, CDR1 SGDLS and CDR2 YYNGEE. This CDR3 contains 17 residues. CDR3 bases: TGTGCCAGCAGCGTCGGGACTAGCGGGAGAGGCACAGATACGCAGTATTTT. Translation: CASSVGTSGRGTDTQYF.

The V gene is TRBV19, the J gene TRBJ2-2, with D unclear. CDR3 size: 13 residues. V lost 7 bases, J lost 8 bases, and 14 bases lay in between. Germline values: CDR1 LNHDA, CDR2 SQIVND (reference sequence). Here the CDR3 DNA reads TGTGCCAGTACAGCAGACCCGGTGGGGGAGCTGTTTTTT. Translation: CASTADPVGELFF.

The chain combines TRBV6-5 with TRBJ1-1; 8 nucleotides agree with TRBD1. The V and J ends lost 6 bases and 0 bases, in that order; junction bases with no gene match: 3. The germline CDR1 and CDR2 sequences are MNHEY and SVGAGI. This CDR3 is 14 amino acids long. CDR3 nucleotide sequence: TGTGCCAGCAGCAGGACAGGGTTGAACACTGAAGCTTTCTTT. Translated, it gives CASSRTGLNTEAFF.

J is TRBJ2-7 and V is TRBV5-6; unclear D gene. This CDR3 region has 14 residues. Germline V gene lookup returns CDR1 SGHDT and CDR2 YYEEEE. Trimming left V 0 bases short and J 4 bases short, with 11 bases between. The chain's CDR3 is CASSLVGRIYEQYF. CDR3 coding DNA: TGTGCCAGCAGCTTGGTTGGACGTATTTACGAGCAGTACTTC.

The CDR3 here is CSVLLSSDTQYF. DNA for the CDR3: TGCAGCGTTCTCCTTTCCTCAGATACGCAGTATTTT. This chain links TRBV29-1 with TRBJ2-3; D is unresolved. Per the germline V gene, CDR1 is SQVTM and CDR2 is ANQGSEA. V was cut by 5 bases and J by 4 bases, with 10 bases left in between. The CDR3 sequence is 12 residues long.

The chain uses TRBV28 and TRBJ1-1; the D is unclear. Looked up from germline, CDR1 is MDHEN and CDR2 is SYDVKM. This CDR3 has 13 amino acids. Trimming removed 4 bases from V and 4 bases from J, with 10 bases in between. CDR3 nucleotide sequence: TGTGCCAGCAGTTGGGCACCCCGCACTGAAGCTTTCTTT. It yields the protein CASSWAPRTEAFF.

The genes are TRBV23-1 and TRBJ2-1, with TRBD1 as a possible D gene (9 bases). TRBV23-1 qualifies as an ORF whose function is uncertain. The CDR3 is made up of 18 amino acids. CDR3 amino acids: CTGPGQGTSGGENNEQFF. CDR3 bases: TGCACTGGCCCGGGACAGGGAACATCGGGGGGGGAGAACAATGAGCAGTTCTTC.